The next 14 T cell receptor beta chains were all read from a single sample in a study of cytomegalovirus exposure and HLA in healthy donors. Amplification used 60 Vbeta primers and 13 Jbeta primers. Here immunoSEQ multiplex PCR was the method, and the copy in TCRdb shows in-frame clones only, minus some. Of fewer than 60,000 clones listed, 70% to 85% were seen once; the top ten hold 2.9%. The material sequenced was PBMCs. The receptors stem from a man aged 50 to 60 in good health and CMV-seronegative.

This chain links TRBV6-6 with TRBJ2-5; D call uncertain. This CDR3 spans 15 amino acids. The V gene's germline CDR1 is MNHNY and CDR2 SVGAGI (reference sequence). Trimming removed 0 bases at V and 3 bases at J, with 11 bases between. CDR3 region: CASSYSMLEEETQYF. CDR3 DNA: TGTGCCAGCAGTTACTCGATGTTAGAGGAAGAGACCCAGTACTTC.

The chain carries TRBV28 and TRBJ2-5; 9 nucleotides align to TRBD1. After removal of 0 bases from V and 5 bases from J, the junction contained 10 bases not matched to a gene. Germline lookup yields CDR1 MDHEN and CDR2 SYDVKM. CDR3 size: 17 residues. CDR3 in amino acids: CASSLWDRGQGGETQYF. CDR3 sequence (DNA): TGTGCCAGCAGTTTATGGGACAGGGGACAGGGCGGGGAGACCCAGTACTTC.

The chain is built from TRBV27 and TRBJ2-7; 7 positions agree with TRBD1. Germline V CDR1 and CDR2: MNHEY, SMNVEV (reference sequence). The CDR3 length is 12 residues. The J segment lost 6 bases and the V segment lost 4 bases, leaving 3 bases of the junction unmatched. This CDR3 reads CASSSSGGEQYF. CDR3 nucleotide sequence: TGTGCCAGCAGTTCCTCAGGGGGCGAGCAGTACTTC.

This clone was picked up one time. This chain connects TRBV9 to TRBJ2-2; D is perhaps TRBD2 (5 bases). The germline V and J ends were trimmed by 0 bases and 6 bases, with 15 bases remaining between them. Looked up from germline, CDR1 is SGDLS and CDR2 is YYNGEE. The CDR3 is 16 residues long. In DNA, the CDR3 is TGTGCCAGCAGCGTAGACGATTGGAGCGGCCCCGGGGAGCTGTTTTTT. Protein product: CASSVDDWSGPGELFF.

A single count supports this clone. The rearrangement joins TRBV5-1 to TRBJ2-2; TRBD2 is a possible D gene (5 bases). The germline CDR1 and CDR2 sequences are SGHRS and YFSETQ. The CDR3 contains 14 residues. With 0 bases removed from V and 5 bases from J, the gap between germline ends came to 8 bases. CDR3 DNA: TGCGCCAGCAGCTTGGGTCGGGGAACCGGGGAGCTGTTTTTT. Translation gives CASSLGRGTGELFF.

A word on this clone: Within the sample, other DNA sequences also encode this same CDR3. The chain is built from TRBV7-2 and TRBJ2-6; TRBD2 is a possible D gene (5 bases). The CDR3 is 15 residues long. The germline V gene encodes CDR1 SGHTA and CDR2 FQGNSA. Trimming took 1 base from V and 1 from J, leaving 5 bases between them. In DNA form, the CDR3 reads TGTGCCAGCAGCTTAGGAGGGTCTGGGGCCAACGTCCTGACTTTC. Residues: CASSLGGSGANVLTF.

CDR3 DNA: TGTGCCAGCTCACTGGAACAGCTGGATTATAATTCACCCCTCCACTTT. Protein: CASSLEQLDYNSPLHF. The chain carries TRBV18 and TRBJ1-6, with D unresolved. CDR1 and CDR2 (germline): KGHSH, LQKENI. With 4 bases removed from V and 4 bases from J, the gap between germline ends came to 14 bases. This CDR3 is built from 16 residues.

The genes are TRBV6-1 and TRBJ2-1; 8 bases match TRBD1. There are 16 residues in the CDR3. From germline, CDR1 is MNHNS and CDR2 SASEGT. V trimming: 3 bases; J trimming: 0 bases; junction bases outside the gene matches: 4. DNA of the CDR3: TGTGCCAGCAGTGATGGGACAGGTAGCTCCTACAATGAGCAGTTCTTC. Residues: CASSDGTGSSYNEQFF.

The chain carries TRBV9 and TRBJ2-1, with TRBD1 matching over 11 bases. The CDR3 totals 14 residues. The germline V gene encodes CDR1 SGDLS and CDR2 YYNGEE. Trimming cost V 0 bases and J 9 bases; bases outside gene matches: 2. The CDR3 DNA is TGTGCCAGCAGCGTAGGGACAGGGGGCATTGAGCAGTTCTTC. It yields the protein CASSVGTGGIEQFF.

The V gene is TRBV18, the J gene TRBJ2-7; tentatively, D is TRBD1 (5 bases). The CDR3 is 14 amino acids. Germline V gene data show CDR1 as KGHSH and CDR2 as LQKENI. Trimming took 7 bases from V and 7 from J, leaving 20 bases between them. The CDR3 reads CASFASGSSWEQYF. The CDR3, as DNA: TGTGCCAGCTTCGCCTCAGGGTCCTCCTGGGAGCAGTACTTC.

The chain has TRBV18 and TRBJ2-5, with TRBD1 identical over 10 bases. The end of the DNA fits TRBJ2-7 better, so the J call may be wrong. CDR3 length equals 15 residues. Germline lookup yields CDR1 KGHSH and CDR2 LQKENI. CDR3 in DNA: TGTGCCAGCTCACCATTTGAAGGGACAGGGGACGAGCAGTACTTC. This encodes CASSPFEGTGDEQYF.

This chain links TRBV2 with TRBJ2-3; 7 positions agree with TRBD2. J was trimmed by 5 bases and V by 4 bases; bases with no gene match: 9. The CDR3 has 15 amino acids. Germline CDR1 is SNHLY and CDR2 is FYNNEI. CDR3 residues: CASSVGAGGIDTQYF. In nucleotides, the CDR3 is TGTGCCAGCAGTGTAGGAGCCGGGGGGATAGATACGCAGTATTTT.

The chain employs TRBV5-6 and TRBJ2-6; possibly TRBD2 for D (5 bases). The CDR3 is 15 residues long. Trimming took 4 bases from V and 0 from J, leaving 8 bases between them. Looked up from germline, CDR1 is SGHDT and CDR2 is YYEEEE. The CDR3 sequence: CASSRTSSGANVLTF. As DNA, the CDR3 is TGTGCCAGCAGCCGCACTAGCTCTGGGGCCAACGTCCTGACTTTC.

This rearrangement joins TRBV7-7 to TRBJ2-7, with 9 bases identical to TRBD1. J gave up 9 bases and V 2 bases, and 5 bases lay outside the gene matches. Germline V gives CDR1 SSHAT, CDR2 FNYEAQ (reference sequence). The CDR3 is 13 residues long. This CDR3 is CASSLRDRDPQYF. The CDR3 DNA reads as TGTGCCAGCAGCTTAAGGGACAGGGATCCGCAGTACTTC. The full variable domain, rest sourced from reference TRBV7-7 and TRBJ2-7, is GAGVSQSPRYKVTKRGQDVTLRCDPISSHATLYWYQQALGQGPEFLTYFNYEAQPDKSGLPSDRFSAERPEGSISTLTIQRTEQRDSAMYRCASSLRDRDPQYFGPGTRLTVT.